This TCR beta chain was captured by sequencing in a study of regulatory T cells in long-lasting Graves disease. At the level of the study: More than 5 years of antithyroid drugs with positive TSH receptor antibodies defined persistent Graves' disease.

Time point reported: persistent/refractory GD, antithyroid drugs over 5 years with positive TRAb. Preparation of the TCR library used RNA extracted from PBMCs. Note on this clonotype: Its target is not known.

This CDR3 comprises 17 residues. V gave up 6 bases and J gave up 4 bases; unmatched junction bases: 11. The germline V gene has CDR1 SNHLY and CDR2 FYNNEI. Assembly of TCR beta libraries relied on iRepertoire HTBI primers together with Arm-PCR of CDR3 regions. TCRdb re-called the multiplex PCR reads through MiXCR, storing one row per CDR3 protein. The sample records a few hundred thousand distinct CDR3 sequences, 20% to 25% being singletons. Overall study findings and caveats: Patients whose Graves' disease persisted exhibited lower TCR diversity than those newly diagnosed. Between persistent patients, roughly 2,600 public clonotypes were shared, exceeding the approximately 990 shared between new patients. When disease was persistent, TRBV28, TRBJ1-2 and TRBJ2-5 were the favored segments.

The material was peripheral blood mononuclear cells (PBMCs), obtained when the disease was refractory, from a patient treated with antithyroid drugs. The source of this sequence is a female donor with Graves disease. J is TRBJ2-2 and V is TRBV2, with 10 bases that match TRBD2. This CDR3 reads CASSLVRASGSTGELFF. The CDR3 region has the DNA TGTGCCAGCAGCTTAGTCCGGGCTAGCGGGAGCACCGGGGAGCTGTTTTTT.